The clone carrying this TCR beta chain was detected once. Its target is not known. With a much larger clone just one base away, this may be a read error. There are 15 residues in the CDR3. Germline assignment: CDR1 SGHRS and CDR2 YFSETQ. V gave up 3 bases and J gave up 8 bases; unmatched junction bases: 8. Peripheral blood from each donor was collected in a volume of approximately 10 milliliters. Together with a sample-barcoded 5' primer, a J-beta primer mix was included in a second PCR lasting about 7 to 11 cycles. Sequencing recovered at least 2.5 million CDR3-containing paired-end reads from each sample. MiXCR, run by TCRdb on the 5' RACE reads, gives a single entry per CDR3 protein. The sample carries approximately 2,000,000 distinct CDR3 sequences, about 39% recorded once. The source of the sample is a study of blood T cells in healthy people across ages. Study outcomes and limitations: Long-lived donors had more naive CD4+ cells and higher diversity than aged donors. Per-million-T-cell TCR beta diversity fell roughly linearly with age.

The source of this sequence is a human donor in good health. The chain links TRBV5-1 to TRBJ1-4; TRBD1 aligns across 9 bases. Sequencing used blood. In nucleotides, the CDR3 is TGCGCCAGCAGCTATTCCAGGACAGGGGAGGAAAAACTGTTTTTT. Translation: CASSYSRTGEEKLFF.